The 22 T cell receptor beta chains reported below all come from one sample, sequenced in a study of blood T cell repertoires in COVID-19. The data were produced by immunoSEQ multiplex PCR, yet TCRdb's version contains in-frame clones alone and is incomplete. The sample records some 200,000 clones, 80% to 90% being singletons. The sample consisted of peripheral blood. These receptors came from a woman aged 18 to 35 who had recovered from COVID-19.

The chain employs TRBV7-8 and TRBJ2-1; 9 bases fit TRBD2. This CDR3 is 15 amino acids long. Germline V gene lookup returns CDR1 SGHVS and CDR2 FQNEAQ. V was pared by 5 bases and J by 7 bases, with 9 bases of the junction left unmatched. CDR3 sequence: CASSPRRREGNEQFF. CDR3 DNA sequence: TGTGCCAGCAGCCCCCGACGGCGGGAGGGGAATGAGCAGTTCTTC.

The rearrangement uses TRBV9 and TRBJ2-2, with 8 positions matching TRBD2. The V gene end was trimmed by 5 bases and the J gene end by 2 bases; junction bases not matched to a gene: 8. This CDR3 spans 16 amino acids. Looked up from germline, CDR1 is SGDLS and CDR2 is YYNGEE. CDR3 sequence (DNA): TGTGCCAGCAGTTTTAGCGGGACTCACAACACCGGGGAGCTGTTTTTT. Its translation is CASSFSGTHNTGELFF.

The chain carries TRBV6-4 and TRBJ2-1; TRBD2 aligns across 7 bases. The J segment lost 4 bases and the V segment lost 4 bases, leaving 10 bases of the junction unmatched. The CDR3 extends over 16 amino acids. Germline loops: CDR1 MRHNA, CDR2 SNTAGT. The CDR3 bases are TGTGCCAGCAGTGGGGCAGCGGGGCTAGAGTACAATGAGCAGTTCTTC. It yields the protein CASSGAAGLEYNEQFF.

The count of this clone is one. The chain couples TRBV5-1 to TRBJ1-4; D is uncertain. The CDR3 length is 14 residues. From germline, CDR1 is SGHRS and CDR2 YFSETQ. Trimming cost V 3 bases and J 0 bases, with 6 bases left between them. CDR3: CASSSSATNEKLFF. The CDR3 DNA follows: TGCGCCAGCAGCTCCAGTGCAACTAATGAAAAACTGTTTTTT.

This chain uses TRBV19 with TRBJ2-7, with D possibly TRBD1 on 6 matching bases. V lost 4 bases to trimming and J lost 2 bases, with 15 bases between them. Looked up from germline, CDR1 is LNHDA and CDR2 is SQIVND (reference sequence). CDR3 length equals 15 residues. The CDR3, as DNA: TGTGCCAGTAGTACTACCGGACAGCCACCCTACGAGCAGTACTTC. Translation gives CASSTTGQPPYEQYF.

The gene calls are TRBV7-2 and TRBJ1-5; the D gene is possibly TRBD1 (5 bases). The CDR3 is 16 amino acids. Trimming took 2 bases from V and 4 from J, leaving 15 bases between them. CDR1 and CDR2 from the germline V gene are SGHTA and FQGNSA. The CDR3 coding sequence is TGTGCCAGCAGCTTATCACCGCGGGACGATAATCAGCCCCAGCATTTT. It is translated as CASSLSPRDDNQPQHF.

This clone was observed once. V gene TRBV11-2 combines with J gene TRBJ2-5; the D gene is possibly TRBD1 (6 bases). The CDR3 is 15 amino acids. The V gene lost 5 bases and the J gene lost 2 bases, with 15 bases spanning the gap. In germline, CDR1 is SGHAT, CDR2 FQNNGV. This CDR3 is CASSQPWTDQETQYF. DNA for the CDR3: TGTGCCAGCAGCCAACCATGGACAGATCAAGAGACCCAGTACTTC. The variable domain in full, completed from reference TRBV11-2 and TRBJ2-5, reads EAGVAQSPRYKIIEKRQSVAFWCNPISGHATLYWYQQILGQGPKLLIQFQNNGVVDDSQLPKDRFSAERLKGVDSTLKIQPAKLEDSAVYLCASSQPWTDQETQYFGPGTRLLVL.

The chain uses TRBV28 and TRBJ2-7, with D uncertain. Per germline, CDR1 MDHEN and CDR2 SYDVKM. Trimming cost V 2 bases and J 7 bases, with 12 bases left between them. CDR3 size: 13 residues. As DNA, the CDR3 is TGTGCCAGCAGTTTAACAGCCCAAGGAGAGCAGTACGTC. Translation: CASSLTAQGEQYV.

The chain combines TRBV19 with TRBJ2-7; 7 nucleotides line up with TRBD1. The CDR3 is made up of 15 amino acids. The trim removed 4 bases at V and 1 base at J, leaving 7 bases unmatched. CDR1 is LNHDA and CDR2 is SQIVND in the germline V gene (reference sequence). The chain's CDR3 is CASSTVNRGSYEQYF. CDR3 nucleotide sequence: TGTGCCAGTAGTACCGTAAACAGGGGATCCTACGAGCAGTACTTC.

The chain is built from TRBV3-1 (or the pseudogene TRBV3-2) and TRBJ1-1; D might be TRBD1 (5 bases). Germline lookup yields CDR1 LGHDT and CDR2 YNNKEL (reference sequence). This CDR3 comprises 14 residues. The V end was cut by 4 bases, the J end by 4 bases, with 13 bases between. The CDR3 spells CASSLPGGSTEAFF. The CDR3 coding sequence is TGTGCCAGCAGCCTCCCCGGGGGGAGCACTGAAGCTTTCTTT.

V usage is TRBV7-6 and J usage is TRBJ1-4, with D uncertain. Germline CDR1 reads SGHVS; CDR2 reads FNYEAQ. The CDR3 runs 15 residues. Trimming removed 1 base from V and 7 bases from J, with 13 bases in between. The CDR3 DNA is TGTGCCAGCAGCTTAGTTCCGGGAAGTCCTGAAAAACTGTTTTTT. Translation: CASSLVPGSPEKLFF.

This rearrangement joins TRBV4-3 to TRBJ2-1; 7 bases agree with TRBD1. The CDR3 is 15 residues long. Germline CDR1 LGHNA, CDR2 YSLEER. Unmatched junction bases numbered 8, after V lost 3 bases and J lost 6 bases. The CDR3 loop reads CASSHDRVGRNEQFF. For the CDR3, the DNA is TGCGCCAGCAGCCACGACAGGGTTGGGCGCAATGAGCAGTTCTTC.

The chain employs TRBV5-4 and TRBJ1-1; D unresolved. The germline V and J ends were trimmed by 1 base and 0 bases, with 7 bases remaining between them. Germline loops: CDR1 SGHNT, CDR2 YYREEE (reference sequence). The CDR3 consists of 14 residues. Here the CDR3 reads CASSLRLMNTEAFF. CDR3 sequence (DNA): TGTGCCAGCAGCTTGCGACTTATGAACACTGAAGCTTTCTTT.

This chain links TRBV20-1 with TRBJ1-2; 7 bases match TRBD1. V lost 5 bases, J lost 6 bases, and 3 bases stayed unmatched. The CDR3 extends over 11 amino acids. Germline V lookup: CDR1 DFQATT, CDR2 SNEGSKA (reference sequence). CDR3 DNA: TGCAGTGCTCAGACAGGGAATGGCTACACCTTC. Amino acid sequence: CSAQTGNGYTF.

CDR3 coding DNA: TGTGCCAGCAGCTTTAGCGGATCCACCGGGGAGCTGTTTTTT. Protein sequence: CASSFSGSTGELFF. This chain connects TRBV5-4 to TRBJ2-2; D may be TRBD2 (6 bases). Trimming left V 2 bases short and J 4 bases short, with 9 bases between. The CDR3 totals 14 residues. Germline CDR1 is SGHNT and CDR2 is YYREEE (reference sequence). Supplemented by reference TRBV5-4 and TRBJ2-2, the full variable domain reads ETGVTQSPTHLIKTRGQQVTLRCSSQSGHNTVSWYQQALGQGPQFIFQYYREEENGRGNFPPRFSGLQFPNYSSELNVNALELDDSALYLCASSFSGSTGELFFGEGSRLTVL.

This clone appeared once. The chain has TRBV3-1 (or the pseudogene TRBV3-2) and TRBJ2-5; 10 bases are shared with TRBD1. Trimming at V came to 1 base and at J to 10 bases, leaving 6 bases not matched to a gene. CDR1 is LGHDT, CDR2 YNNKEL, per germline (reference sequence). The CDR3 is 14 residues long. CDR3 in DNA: TGTGCCAGCAGCCAAGGGACAGGGGGGTTTGGCCAGTACTTC. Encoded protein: CASSQGTGGFGQYF.

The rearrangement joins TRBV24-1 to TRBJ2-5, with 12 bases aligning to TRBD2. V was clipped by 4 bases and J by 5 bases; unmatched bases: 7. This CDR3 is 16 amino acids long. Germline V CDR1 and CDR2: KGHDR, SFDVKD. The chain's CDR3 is CATSEPTSGGRETQYF. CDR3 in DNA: TGTGCCACCAGTGAACCGACTAGCGGGGGTCGGGAGACCCAGTACTTC.

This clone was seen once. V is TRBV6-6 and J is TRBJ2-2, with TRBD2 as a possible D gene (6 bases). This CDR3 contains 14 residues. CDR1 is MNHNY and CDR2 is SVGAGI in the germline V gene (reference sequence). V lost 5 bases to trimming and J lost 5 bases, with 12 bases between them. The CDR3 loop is CASSERLGTGELFF. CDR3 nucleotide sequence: TGTGCCAGCAGTGAGCGACTAGGAACCGGGGAGCTGTTTTTT.

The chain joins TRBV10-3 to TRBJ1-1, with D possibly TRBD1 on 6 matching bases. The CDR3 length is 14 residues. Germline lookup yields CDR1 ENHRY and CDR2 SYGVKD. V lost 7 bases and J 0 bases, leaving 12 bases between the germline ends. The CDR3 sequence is CAINQDSLNTEAFF. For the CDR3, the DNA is TGTGCCATCAACCAGGACAGCTTGAACACTGAAGCTTTCTTT.

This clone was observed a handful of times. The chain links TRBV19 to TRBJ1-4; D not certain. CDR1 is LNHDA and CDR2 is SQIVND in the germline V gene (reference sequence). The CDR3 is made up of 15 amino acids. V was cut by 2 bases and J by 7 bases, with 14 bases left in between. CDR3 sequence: CASSIPPGGSEKLFF. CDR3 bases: TGTGCCAGTAGTATACCCCCCGGCGGAAGTGAAAAACTGTTTTTT.

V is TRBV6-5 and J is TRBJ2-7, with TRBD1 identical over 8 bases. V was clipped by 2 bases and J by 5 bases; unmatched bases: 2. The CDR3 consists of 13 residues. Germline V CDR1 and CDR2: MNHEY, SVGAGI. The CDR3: CASSYPTGDEQYF. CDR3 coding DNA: TGTGCCAGCAGTTACCCGACAGGGGACGAGCAGTACTTC.

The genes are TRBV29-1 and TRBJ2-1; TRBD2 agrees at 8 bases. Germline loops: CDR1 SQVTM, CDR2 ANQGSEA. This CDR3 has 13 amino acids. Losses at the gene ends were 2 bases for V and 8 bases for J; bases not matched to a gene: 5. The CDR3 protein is CSVEFLAGYEQFF. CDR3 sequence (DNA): TGCAGCGTTGAATTCCTAGCGGGCTATGAGCAGTTCTTC.